These 16 T cell receptor beta chains were sequenced from one sample in a study of blood T cells in healthy people across ages. It was with a sample-barcoded 5' primer and a J-beta primer mix that a second PCR of roughly 7 to 12 cycles was run. One entry per CDR3 protein, called by TCRdb with MiXCR from the 5' RACE reads. The data hold 1.5 million to 2 million distinct CDR3 sequences, with 28% observed a single time. Sequenced sample: blood. Receptor source: a woman in her 30s in good health.

V and J are TRBV3-1 and TRBJ2-7; D is unclear. Germline V gives CDR1 LGHDT, CDR2 YNNKEL (reference sequence). The CDR3 spans 12 residues. The ends were cut back, 0 bases at V and 8 bases at J, with 8 bases in the middle. The CDR3: CASSQDRGKQYF. CDR3 sequence (DNA): TGTGCCAGCAGCCAAGATCGTGGGAAGCAGTACTTC.

The chain employs TRBV6-5 and TRBJ1-1, with D tentatively TRBD1 (6 bases). Germline CDR1 reads MNHEY; CDR2 reads SVGAGI. Trimming stripped 9 bases from V and 6 bases from J, with 17 bases between. This CDR3 has 13 amino acids. The CDR3 is CASVGAGGPEAFF. CDR3 nucleotides: TGTGCCAGTGTCGGGGCTGGGGGGCCTGAAGCTTTCTTT.

The chain combines TRBV28 with TRBJ2-5; TRBD2 matches 13 bases. Germline V lookup: CDR1 MDHEN, CDR2 SYDVKM. V lost 5 bases, J lost 1 base, and 10 bases stayed unmatched. This CDR3 is built from 18 residues. In DNA form, the CDR3 reads TGTGCCAGCAGTCCTCGGACTAGCGGGGGTACCACCCAAGAGACCCAGTACTTC. Its protein is CASSPRTSGGTTQETQYF.

Remarks on this clonotype: A junction boundary mismatches the germline segment, possibly from a read error. DNA of the CDR3: TGTGCCAGCAGCTACCGGGACGGCGGCGGGAGCACTGAAGTTTTCTTT. Translated: CASSYRDGGGSTEVFF. V and J are TRBV3-1 and TRBJ1-1; TRBD1 is a possible D gene (5 bases). Germline V gene sequence: CDR1 LGHDT, CDR2 YNNKEL (reference sequence). The CDR3 covers 16 residues.

This clonotype occurred a few times. V gene TRBV29-1 combines with J gene TRBJ1-5; 7 bases agree with TRBD1. CDR3 size: 12 residues. Per germline, CDR1 SQVTM and CDR2 ANQGSEA. After removal of 4 bases from V and 7 bases from J, the junction contained 4 bases not matched to a gene. In DNA form, the CDR3 reads TGCAGCGTTGGACAGGGTGGACAGCCCCAGCATTTT. Its translation: CSVGQGGQPQHF.

The chain combines TRBV28 with TRBJ2-7; D might be TRBD1 (6 bases). V was pared by 6 bases and J by 1 base, with 22 bases between. This CDR3 comprises 17 residues. Germline V gene lookup returns CDR1 MDHEN and CDR2 SYDVKM. DNA of the CDR3: TGTGCCAGCAGCCCCTGGACAGCGACGTATAGTTCCTACGAGCAGTACTTC. It is translated as CASSPWTATYSSYEQYF.

Notes on this clonotype: This could be a read error, since a much larger clone is one nucleotide away. The rearrangement uses TRBV5-1 and TRBJ2-4; the match to TRBD1 covers 9 bases. Germline V gives CDR1 SGHRS, CDR2 YFSETQ. The CDR3 is 13 amino acids. J was trimmed by 13 bases and V by 4 bases; bases with no gene match: 9. The CDR3: CASSVDRGYVQYF. CDR3 coding DNA: TGCGCCAGCAGCGTCGACAGGGGGTACGTGCAGTACTTC.

This rearrangement joins TRBV12-3 or TRBV12-4 to TRBJ2-1; no firm D call. The CDR3 runs to 14 residues. The CDR3 coding sequence is TGTGTCGGCAGTTTCTTGGGGAAATACAATGAGCAGTTCTTC. Protein: CVGSFLGKYNEQFF.

V usage is TRBV7-9 and J usage is TRBJ1-4, with 8 bases that match TRBD1. CDR1 is SEHNR, CDR2 FQNEAQ, per germline (reference sequence). The J segment lost 7 bases and the V segment lost 5 bases, leaving 15 bases of the junction unmatched. The length of the CDR3 is 17 residues. In DNA form, the CDR3 reads TGTGCCAGCAGCATTTCGGGACAGGCAGAGAGGGGTGAAAAACTGTTTTTT. This gives the protein CASSISGQAERGEKLFF.

This clonotype was detected many times. V gene TRBV7-2 combines with J gene TRBJ2-7; 13 positions agree with TRBD2. J lost 6 bases, V lost 2 bases, and 10 bases had no gene match. This CDR3 is 17 amino acids long. The germline gives CDR1 SGHTA, CDR2 FQGNSA. The CDR3 reads CASSLSGGLAGSVEQYF. DNA for the CDR3: TGTGCCAGCAGCTTAAGCGGGGGACTAGCGGGATCTGTCGAGCAGTACTTC.

The rearrangement joins TRBV20-1 to TRBJ1-5; 11 nucleotides agree with TRBD1. Germline CDR1 and CDR2: DFQATT and SNEGSKA (reference sequence). V gave up 7 bases and J gave up 6 bases; unmatched junction bases: 14. CDR3 length: 16 amino acids. Here the CDR3 DNA reads TGCAGTGGACGGACAGGGGGCGCGAGCGGTGGTCAGCCCCAGCATTTT. This codes for CSGRTGGASGGQPQHF.

This clonotype has only a few counts. The V call is TRBV29-1, the J call TRBJ2-1, with D perhaps TRBD1 (5 bases). From germline, CDR1 is SQVTM and CDR2 ANQGSEA. V was clipped by 6 bases and J by 6 bases, with 15 bases between them. CDR3 size: 13 residues. CDR3 region: CSVAEQDSNEQFF. The CDR3 DNA reads as TGCAGCGTCGCCGAACAGGATTCCAATGAGCAGTTCTTC.

At least ten counts were recorded for this clonotype. V is TRBV10-3 and J is TRBJ2-5, with TRBD2 matching over 10 bases. Germline V CDR1 and CDR2: ENHRY, SYGVKD. V lost 0 bases, J lost 4 bases, and 2 bases stayed unmatched. The CDR3 has 15 residues. CDR3 protein: CAISESASGGETQYF. In nucleotides, the CDR3 is TGTGCCATCAGTGAGTCGGCTAGCGGGGGAGAGACCCAGTACTTC.

Only a few counts were recorded for this clonotype. This chain joins TRBV5-1 and TRBJ1-1, with D possibly being TRBD1 (5 bases). With 7 bases removed from V and 6 bases from J, the gap between germline ends came to 22 bases. Germline CDR1 SGHRS, CDR2 YFSETQ. The CDR3 totals 15 residues. CDR3 protein: CASSFGDGRGAEAFF. DNA of the CDR3: TGCGCCAGCTCTTTCGGGGACGGTCGAGGGGCTGAAGCTTTCTTT.

The chain is built from TRBV28 and TRBJ1-2; TRBD1 might be the D (6 bases). Germline CDR1 is MDHEN and CDR2 is SYDVKM. Trimming removed 7 bases at V and 0 bases at J, with 15 bases between. The CDR3 contains 15 residues. The CDR3 is CASTPGAISNYGYTF. The CDR3 DNA sequence: TGTGCCAGCACCCCGGGGGCCATTTCTAACTATGGCTACACCTTC.

The rearrangement uses TRBV29-1 and TRBJ2-7; 7 bases line up with TRBD1. The CDR3 covers 14 residues. V shed 4 bases, J shed 0 bases, and the junction held 6 bases outside the gene matches. Germline assignment: CDR1 SQVTM and CDR2 ANQGSEA. This CDR3 is CSVGGQFDSYEQYF. The CDR3 bases are TGCAGCGTTGGGGGACAGTTTGACTCCTACGAGCAGTACTTC.